One sample yielded the 3 T cell receptor beta chains listed below, sequenced in a study of human T cells and chemical hapten exposure. Time point: patch test 3, about 24 weeks after DPC sensitization. Specified treatment: therapeutic diphenylcyclopropenone sensitization with weekly scalp DPC. A single record per CDR3 protein comes from TCRdb applying MiXCR to the RACE reads. The sample has roughly 90,000 distinct CDR3 sequences, roughly a tenth seen once; the top ten hold 0.8% to 1.2%. Material: whole blood, obtained in connection with sensitization to the hapten diphenylcyclopropenone (DPC). These receptors originate from a woman aged 30 to 39 with alopecia areata. Some clones in this sample may be carry-over from other donors' samples.

This clonotype appeared many times. The chain is built from TRBV7-9 and TRBJ1-2; D not certain. From germline, CDR1 is SEHNR and CDR2 FQNEAQ (reference sequence). The CDR3 has 13 residues. The V end was cut by 4 bases, the J end by 8 bases, with 14 bases between. CDR3: CASSSIDGRGYTF. The CDR3 coding sequence is TGTGCCAGCAGCTCAATCGACGGGCGAGGCTACACCTTC. Variable domain in full (rest from reference TRBV7-9 and TRBJ1-2): DTGVSQNPRHKITKRGQNVTFRCDPISEHNRLYWYRQTLGQGPEFLTYFQNEAQLEKSRLLSDRFSAERPKGSFSTLEIQRTEQGDSAMYLCASSSIDGRGYTFGSGTRLTVV.

This clonotype appeared many times. This chain joins TRBV20-1 and TRBJ2-4; D not resolved. Germline V gene sequence: CDR1 DFQATT, CDR2 SNEGSKA (reference sequence). V was clipped by 3 bases and J by 1 base, with 10 bases between them. This CDR3 comprises 14 residues. CDR3 nucleotide sequence: TGCAGTGCTAGGTCGCCTACGGCCAAAAACATTCAGTACTTC. It yields the protein CSARSPTAKNIQYF.

This clonotype was recorded at least ten times. The chain links TRBV5-1 to TRBJ2-7, with 9 bases that match TRBD1. The CDR3 covers 14 residues. Germline trimming cut 0 bases from V and 6 bases from J; bases unmatched to any gene: 4. CDR1 is SGHRS, CDR2 YFSETQ, per germline. The CDR3 region is CASSLGTQGAEQYV. The CDR3 DNA reads TGCGCCAGCAGCTTGGGGACACAGGGGGCCGAGCAGTACGTC.